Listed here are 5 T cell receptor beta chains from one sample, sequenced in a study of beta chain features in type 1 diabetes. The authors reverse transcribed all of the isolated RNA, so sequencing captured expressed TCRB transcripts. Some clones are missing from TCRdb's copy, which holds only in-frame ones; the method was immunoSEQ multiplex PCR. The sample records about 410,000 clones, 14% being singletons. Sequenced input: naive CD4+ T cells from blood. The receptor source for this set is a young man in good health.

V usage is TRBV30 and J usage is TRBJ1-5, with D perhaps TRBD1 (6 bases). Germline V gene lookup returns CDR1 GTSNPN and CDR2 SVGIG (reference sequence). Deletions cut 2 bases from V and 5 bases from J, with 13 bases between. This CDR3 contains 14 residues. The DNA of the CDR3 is TGTGCCTGGAGTACTGGGGGCGCTTATCAGCCCCAGCATTTT. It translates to CAWSTGGAYQPQHF.

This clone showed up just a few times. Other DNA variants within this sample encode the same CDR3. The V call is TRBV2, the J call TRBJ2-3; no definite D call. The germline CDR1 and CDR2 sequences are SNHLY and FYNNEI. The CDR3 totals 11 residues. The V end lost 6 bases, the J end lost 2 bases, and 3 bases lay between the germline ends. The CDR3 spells CASRLTDTQYF. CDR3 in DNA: TGTGCCAGCAGACTCACAGATACGCAGTATTTT. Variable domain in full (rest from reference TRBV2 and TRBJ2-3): EPEVTQTPSHQVTQMGQEVILRCVPISNHLYFYWYRQILGQKVEFLVSFYNNEISEKSEIFDDQFSVERPDGSNFTLKIRSTKLEDSAMYFCASRLTDTQYFGPGTRLTVL.

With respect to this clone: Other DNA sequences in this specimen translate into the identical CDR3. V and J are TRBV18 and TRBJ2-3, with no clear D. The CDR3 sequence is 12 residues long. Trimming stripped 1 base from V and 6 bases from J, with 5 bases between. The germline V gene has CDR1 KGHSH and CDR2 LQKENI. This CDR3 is CASSPLGDTQYF. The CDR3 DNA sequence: TGTGCCAGCTCACCACTGGGGGATACGCAGTATTTT.

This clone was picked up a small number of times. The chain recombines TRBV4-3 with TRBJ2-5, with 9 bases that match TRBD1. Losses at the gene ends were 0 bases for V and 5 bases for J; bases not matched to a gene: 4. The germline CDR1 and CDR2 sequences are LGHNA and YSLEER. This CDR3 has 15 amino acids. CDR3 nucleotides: TGCGCCAGCAGCCAAGAACAGGGGGCAGGGGAGACCCAGTACTTC. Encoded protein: CASSQEQGAGETQYF.

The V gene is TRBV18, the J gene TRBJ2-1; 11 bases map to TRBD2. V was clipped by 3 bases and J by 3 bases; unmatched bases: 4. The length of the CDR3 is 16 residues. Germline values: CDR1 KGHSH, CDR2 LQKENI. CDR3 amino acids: CASSPRTSGGYNEQFF. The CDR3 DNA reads TGTGCCAGCTCACCGAGAACTAGCGGGGGCTACAATGAGCAGTTCTTC.